The 16 T cell receptor beta chains given below trace back to one sample, sequenced in a study of blood T cells in healthy people across ages. Together with a sample-barcoded 5' primer, a J-beta primer mix was included in a second PCR lasting about 6 to 12 cycles. One entry per CDR3 protein results from TCRdb running MiXCR on the 5' RACE reads. There are roughly 800,000 distinct CDR3 sequences in the sample; roughly 25% occur only once, and 9.4% lies in the top ten. Another study also made use of these data, one on T cells of mothers and their children.

The sequencing input was blood. The receptors were gathered from a boy between 5 and 17 years old in good health.

This clonotype was detected a few times. The V call is TRBV11-3, the J call TRBJ2-5, with D perhaps TRBD2 (10 bases). The germline gives CDR1 SGHNT, CDR2 YENEEA. CDR3 length: 14 residues. V was clipped by 6 bases and J by 11 bases, with 22 bases between them. The CDR3 DNA follows: TGTGCCAGCAGTTACAGGGGGCTAGCGGGGGAGCAGTACTTC. Its protein is CASSYRGLAGEQYF.

The chain employs TRBV7-9 and TRBJ1-4; weak D call: TRBD1 (6 bases). The V gene's germline CDR1 is SEHNR and CDR2 FQNEAQ (reference sequence). V dropped 8 bases and J dropped 0 bases, with 16 bases sitting between them. This CDR3 is built from 16 residues. Here the CDR3 DNA reads TGTGCCAGCGAAGGACAGAGAATCGCAACTAATGAAAAACTGTTTTTT. Translation: CASEGQRIATNEKLFF.

This clonotype has only a few counts. The V gene is TRBV4-3, the J gene TRBJ2-3, with TRBD2 matching 10 bases. Germline V gives CDR1 LGHNA, CDR2 YSLEER. The J segment lost 5 bases and the V segment lost 3 bases, leaving 11 bases of the junction unmatched. The CDR3 loop spans 17 amino acids. The CDR3 is CASSQGIAGGGGDTQYF. The CDR3 DNA is TGCGCCAGCAGCCAGGGAATAGCGGGGGGAGGGGGAGATACGCAGTATTTT.

The V gene is TRBV7-2, the J gene TRBJ2-4; no definite D call. Germline CDR1 reads SGHTA; CDR2 reads FQGNSA. This CDR3 is built from 16 residues. V was shortened by 5 bases and J by 0 bases, with 14 bases between the two germline ends. CDR3: CASSRTSEVAKNIQYF. DNA for the CDR3: TGTGCCAGCAGCCGGACCAGCGAGGTAGCCAAAAACATTCAGTACTTC.

The sample holds a few counts of this clonotype. The genes are TRBV12-3 or TRBV12-4 and TRBJ1-4; D gene ambiguous. The CDR3 is made up of 13 amino acids. The V and J ends lost 6 bases and 5 bases respectively, with 10 bases between them. CDR3 nucleotides: TGTGCCAGCAGCCCGAACGGGAATGAAAAACTGTTTTTT. This codes for CASSPNGNEKLFF.

This chain connects TRBV15 to TRBJ2-3; D is ambiguous. CDR3 length: 16 amino acids. From germline, CDR1 is LNHNV and CDR2 YYDKDF (reference sequence). V lost 0 bases to trimming and J lost 0 bases, with 10 bases between them. DNA of the CDR3: TGTGCCACCAGCAGAGATATGGAAGGTAGCACAGATACGCAGTATTTT. Translation: CATSRDMEGSTDTQYF. The whole variable domain, remainder taken from reference TRBV15 and TRBJ2-3, is DAMVIQNPRYQVTQFGKPVTLSCSQTLNHNVMYWYQQKSSQAPKLLFHYYDKDFNNEADTPDNFQSRRPNTSFCFLDIRSPGLGDTAMYLCATSRDMEGSTDTQYFGPGTRLTVL.

This clonotype occurred a few times. The chain employs TRBV20-1 and TRBJ1-2; the match to TRBD1 covers 8 bases. The V gene end was trimmed by 0 bases and the J gene end by 5 bases; junction bases not matched to a gene: 5. This CDR3 has 14 residues. Germline V gene data show CDR1 as DFQATT and CDR2 as SNEGSKA (reference sequence). CDR3 coding DNA: TGCAGTGCTAGAGATCCGGACAGGGTGTATGGCTACACCTTC. Amino acids: CSARDPDRVYGYTF.

The genes are TRBV6-5 and TRBJ2-1; 10 nucleotides match TRBD2. Germline V gene lookup returns CDR1 MNHEY and CDR2 SVGAGI. The V gene end was trimmed by 3 bases and the J gene end by 7 bases; junction bases not matched to a gene: 12. This CDR3 is 17 amino acids long. CDR3 nucleotide sequence: TGTGCCAGCAGTTATCGAAGAGCGGGGGGGCCTCGTAATGAGCAGTTCTTC. This codes for CASSYRRAGGPRNEQFF.

The rearrangement uses TRBV7-9 and TRBJ1-1; D remains ambiguous. The germline CDR1 and CDR2 sequences are SEHNR and FQNEAQ (reference sequence). This CDR3 has 13 amino acids. V gave up 3 bases and J gave up 6 bases, with 11 bases separating them. The CDR3 protein is CASSFDPNAEAFF. In DNA, the CDR3 is TGTGCCAGCAGCTTTGACCCAAACGCTGAAGCTTTCTTT. Full variable domain (outside the CDR3, taken from reference TRBV7-9 and TRBJ1-1): DTGVSQNPRHKITKRGQNVTFRCDPISEHNRLYWYRQTLGQGPEFLTYFQNEAQLEKSRLLSDRFSAERPKGSFSTLEIQRTEQGDSAMYLCASSFDPNAEAFFGQGTRLTVV.

The chain is built from TRBV9 and TRBJ2-7, with TRBD1 identical over 10 bases. Trimming at V came to 3 bases and at J to 2 bases, leaving 5 bases not matched to a gene. CDR3 length: 15 residues. Germline V CDR1 and CDR2: SGDLS, YYNGEE. Here the CDR3 reads CASSEGTGVAYEQYF. CDR3 coding DNA: TGTGCCAGCAGCGAGGGGACAGGGGTGGCCTACGAGCAGTACTTC.

This clonotype was observed a few times. The chain combines TRBV5-1 with TRBJ2-5; possibly TRBD1 or TRBD2 for D (7 bases each). V shed 4 bases and J shed 5 bases, with 24 bases lying between them. Germline V gives CDR1 SGHRS, CDR2 YFSETQ. This CDR3 has 17 residues. CDR3 residues: CASSVNRGGVIGETQYF. The CDR3 region has the DNA TGCGCCAGCAGCGTCAACAGGGGAGGGGTAATAGGTGAGACCCAGTACTTC.

A few counts support this clonotype. This chain joins TRBV6-1 and TRBJ2-5; D is perhaps TRBD1 (6 bases). CDR3 length: 15 amino acids. The V end lost 0 bases, the J end lost 3 bases, and 11 bases lay between the germline ends. The germline CDR1 and CDR2 sequences are MNHNS and SASEGT. The CDR3: CASSEAGRGKETQYF. The CDR3 coding sequence is TGTGCCAGCAGTGAAGCAGGCAGGGGCAAAGAGACCCAGTACTTC.

The chain has TRBV20-1 and TRBJ2-1; D is uncertain. The CDR3 runs to 13 residues. V was clipped by 0 bases and J by 5 bases, with 8 bases between them. CDR1 and CDR2 (germline): DFQATT, SNEGSKA (reference sequence). CDR3 bases: TGCAGTGCTAGAGATTTAGTGAACAATGAGCAGTTCTTC. Translation: CSARDLVNNEQFF.

This clonotype was found a few times. This sequence joins TRBV28 and TRBJ2-5; D might be TRBD1 or TRBD2, each matching 5 bases. Germline CDR1 and CDR2: MDHEN and SYDVKM. The CDR3 runs to 14 residues. The V end was cut by 6 bases, the J end by 4 bases, with 15 bases between. This chain's CDR3 is CASSVGVWRETQYF. The CDR3 DNA is TGTGCCAGCAGCGTGGGGGTCTGGAGAGAGACCCAGTACTTC.

The chain has TRBV11-2 and TRBJ2-1; D may correspond to TRBD1 or TRBD2 (5 bases each). Per germline, CDR1 SGHAT and CDR2 FQNNGV. Trimming stripped 1 base from V and 6 bases from J, with 10 bases between. The CDR3 sequence is 14 residues long. The DNA of the CDR3 is TGTGCCAGCAGCTTAGCGGGACCCTCCAATGAGCAGTTCTTC. Protein: CASSLAGPSNEQFF.

This sequence joins TRBV5-1 and TRBJ1-5; 10 bases match TRBD1. After removal of 5 bases from V and 0 bases from J, the junction contained 8 bases not matched to a gene. Germline lookup yields CDR1 SGHRS and CDR2 YFSETQ. The length of the CDR3 is 17 residues. CDR3 in DNA: TGCGCCAGCAGTCCCGGGACAGGGGACTATAGCAATCAGCCCCAGCATTTT. It codes for CASSPGTGDYSNQPQHF.